Following are 10 T cell receptor beta chains from one sample sequenced in a study of blood T cell repertoires in COVID-19. Only in-frame clones appear in the TCRdb table, and some are missing; sequencing was by immunoSEQ multiplex PCR. The sample lists roughly 230,000 clones; roughly 90% were seen once. The specimen was peripheral blood. All receptors come from a human donor in a cohort sampled during active COVID-19.

The genes are TRBV12-3 or TRBV12-4 and TRBJ2-4; possibly TRBD1 for D (7 bases). This CDR3 has 13 residues. Between the trimmed V and J ends, which lost 10 bases and 3 bases, there was a span of 13 bases. The CDR3 loop reads CATRRDSKNIQYF. The CDR3 region has the DNA TGTGCCACCAGGCGGGACAGCAAAAACATTCAGTACTTC.

The chain carries TRBV18 and TRBJ1-4; a possible D gene is TRBD1 (6 bases). The V end was cut by 3 bases, the J end by 13 bases, with 24 bases between. CDR3 length: 16 residues. In germline, CDR1 is KGHSH, CDR2 LQKENI. CDR3 sequence (DNA): TGTGCCAGCTCACCCAGTAACAGACCATTCCAAGGGGGACTGTTTTTT. Translated: CASSPSNRPFQGGLFF.

The genes are TRBV7-3 and TRBJ2-7; 9 bases fit TRBD2. Trimming at V came to 2 bases and at J to 0 bases, leaving 2 bases not matched to a gene. This CDR3 region has 15 residues. The germline V gene has CDR1 SGHTA and CDR2 FQGTGA. The CDR3, as DNA: TGTGCCAGCAGCTTAGCGGGAGGGCCCTCCTACGAGCAGTACTTC. It specifies CASSLAGGPSYEQYF.

The V call is TRBV5-1, the J call TRBJ2-1; 8 positions agree with TRBD2. Germline V CDR1 and CDR2: SGHRS, YFSETQ. The CDR3 length is 15 residues. Trimming removed 2 bases from V and 7 bases from J; junction bases left unmatched: 8. This chain's CDR3 is CASSLWGTRDNEQFF. Here the CDR3 DNA reads TGCGCCAGCAGCTTATGGGGGACTAGGGATAATGAGCAGTTCTTC.

The chain couples TRBV11-2 to TRBJ1-1; the D is unclear. Germline lookup yields CDR1 SGHAT and CDR2 FQNNGV. The CDR3 spans 13 residues. The V gene lost 1 base and the J gene lost 2 bases, with 5 bases spanning the gap. In nucleotides, the CDR3 is TGTGCCAGCAGCTTAGGACATAACACTGAAGCTTTCTTT. This translates into CASSLGHNTEAFF. Full variable domain (rest looked up from reference TRBV11-2 and TRBJ1-1): EAGVAQSPRYKIIEKRQSVAFWCNPISGHATLYWYQQILGQGPKLLIQFQNNGVVDDSQLPKDRFSAERLKGVDSTLKIQPAKLEDSAVYLCASSLGHNTEAFFGQGTRLTVV.

V and J are TRBV7-2 and TRBJ2-7; D is uncertain. The CDR3 has 15 amino acids. Per germline, CDR1 SGHTA and CDR2 FQGNSA. Trimming removed 1 base from V and 3 bases from J, with 13 bases in between. The CDR3 nucleotides read TGTGCCAGCAGCTTAGACCCGGTCAGGCGCTACGAGCAGTACTTC. It yields the protein CASSLDPVRRYEQYF.

The chain combines TRBV7-2 with TRBJ2-6; 7 bases line up with TRBD1. This CDR3 has 16 residues. Germline-derived CDR1 and CDR2 are SGHTA and FQGNSA. The V segment lost 5 bases and the J segment 1 base; nucleotides outside the gene matches: 5. The CDR3 sequence: CASSLTGLSGANVLTF. CDR3 bases: TGTGCCAGCAGCCTGACAGGGCTATCTGGGGCCAACGTCCTGACTTTC.

The J gene is TRBJ1-1, the V gene TRBV7-8; the match to TRBD1 covers 10 bases. CDR3 length: 18 amino acids. Germline V CDR1 and CDR2: SGHVS, FQNEAQ. V trimming: 5 bases; J trimming: 5 bases; junction bases outside the gene matches: 17. CDR3: CASSAVPFPGQGRTEAFF. The CDR3 bases are TGTGCCAGCAGCGCAGTTCCCTTCCCGGGACAGGGGAGAACTGAAGCTTTCTTT.

This chain links TRBV7-9 with TRBJ1-2; TRBD1 is a possible D gene (6 bases). CDR1 is SEHNR and CDR2 is FQNEAQ in the germline V gene (reference sequence). This CDR3 spans 15 amino acids. Trimming removed 2 bases at V and 1 base at J, with 11 bases between. This CDR3 reads CASSLTGQINYGYTF. CDR3 DNA: TGTGCCAGCAGCTTAACGGGACAAATTAACTATGGCTACACCTTC.

This clone was counted once. This rearrangement joins TRBV9 to TRBJ2-7; 9 positions agree with TRBD1. Germline V gives CDR1 SGDLS, CDR2 YYNGEE. The CDR3 has 14 amino acids. V trimming: 2 bases; J trimming: 6 bases; junction bases outside the gene matches: 6. The CDR3 is CASSVWTGEGEQYF. CDR3 DNA sequence: TGTGCCAGCAGCGTTTGGACAGGGGAAGGCGAGCAGTACTTC.